This T cell receptor (beta chain) was identified in a study of CD8+CD57+ T cells in acquired aplastic anemia. Study at large: The average for DNA from sorted CD4+ and CD8+ cells was roughly 3 ug. Study-wide findings and caveats: It was found that about 31 CD8+ CDR3 sequences were shared between patients and controls.

Profiling of TCR beta VDJ combinations and CDR3 sequences used genomic DNA as template. A single record per CDR3 protein comes from TCRdb applying MiXCR to the reads. The sample carries about 160,000 distinct CDR3 sequences, 40% to 60% recorded once. With respect to this clonotype: Its antigen is not identified.

V lost 2 bases, J lost 8 bases, and 18 bases lay in between. CDR1 is MNHEY and CDR2 is SVGAGI in the germline V gene. This CDR3 has 15 amino acids. By flow cytometry, patients selected for sequencing had shown an expansion of CD8+CD57+ cells. With no exception, the patients had severe acquired aplastic anemia. When blood sampling took place, the patients had received no therapy. The sequenced sample consisted of sorted CD4+, CD8+, or CD8+CD57+ T cells (not recorded which) from PBMCs. The source is a human donor with aplastic anemia. The chain carries TRBV6-5 and TRBJ1-2; no definite D call. The CDR3: CASSYGPGISSGYTF. DNA for the CDR3: TGTGCCAGCAGTTACGGCCCTGGGATTTCGTCCGGCTACACCTTC.